These 25 T cell receptor beta chains originate from one sample sequenced in a study of identical twins. TCRdb processed the 5' RACE reads anew with MiXCR; each CDR3 protein has one entry. Counted here are roughly 1.6 million distinct CDR3 sequences, around a third occurring once; the ten biggest clones make up around 0.3%. The sequencing input was cord blood. The source is a newborn girl in good health.

This clonotype was counted between two and nine times. This chain links TRBV7-2 with TRBJ2-3, with a tentative D call TRBD1 (6 bases). The CDR3 has 17 residues. Germline V lookup: CDR1 SGHTA, CDR2 FQGNSA. V shed 1 base and J shed 1 base, with 15 bases lying between them. CDR3 nucleotides: TGTGCCAGCAGCTTAGTTACCCTACAGGGTGGCACAGATACGCAGTATTTT. Residues: CASSLVTLQGGTDTQYF.

This clonotype was observed a few times. This chain links TRBV10-3 with TRBJ1-1, with D possibly TRBD1 on 6 matching bases. V dropped 0 bases and J dropped 1 base, with 12 bases sitting between them. Germline V gene data show CDR1 as ENHRY and CDR2 as SYGVKD. The CDR3 covers 16 residues. The CDR3 loop reads CAISESGQRGNTEAFF. CDR3 nucleotides: TGTGCCATCAGTGAGTCGGGACAAAGAGGGAACACTGAAGCTTTCTTT.

In this sample, this clonotype turned up a few times. The chain links TRBV10-3 to TRBJ1-2; D gene ambiguous. Trimming cost V 2 bases and J 5 bases, with 12 bases left between them. Germline assignment: CDR1 ENHRY and CDR2 SYGVKD. This CDR3 is 14 amino acids long. DNA of the CDR3: TGTGCCATCAGTGAGACCGACGGGCGATATGGCTACACCTTC. Translation: CAISETDGRYGYTF.

The J gene is TRBJ2-4, the V gene TRBV5-5; D gene uncertain. Germline CDR1 reads SGHKS; CDR2 reads YYEKEE (reference sequence). The CDR3 extends over 12 amino acids. The ends were cut back, 2 bases at V and 13 bases at J, with 13 bases in the middle. CDR3 region: CASSFSRDKQYF. CDR3 in DNA: TGTGCCAGCAGCTTCTCTCGTGACAAGCAGTACTTC.

V is TRBV20-1 and J is TRBJ1-1; D might be TRBD1 (6 bases). Germline V CDR1 and CDR2: DFQATT, SNEGSKA (reference sequence). There are 10 residues in the CDR3. The ends were cut back, 7 bases at V and 7 bases at J, with 10 bases in the middle. CDR3 region: CSGRTVEAFF. CDR3 nucleotide sequence: TGCAGTGGGCGGACAGTTGAAGCTTTCTTT.

The table lists this clonotype with a few counts. This chain uses TRBV28 with TRBJ1-5; no reliable D call. The V end was cut by 2 bases, the J end by 10 bases, with 15 bases between. This CDR3 is 14 amino acids long. Germline V gene lookup returns CDR1 MDHEN and CDR2 SYDVKM. CDR3 loop: CASSLIGSLGPQHF. The DNA of the CDR3 is TGTGCCAGCAGTTTAATTGGCAGCCTAGGACCCCAGCATTTT.

V gene TRBV6-6 combines with J gene TRBJ2-1; 9 nucleotides align to TRBD2. The CDR3 runs to 15 residues. Trimming cost V 5 bases and J 4 bases; bases outside gene matches: 6. CDR1 is MNHNY and CDR2 is SVGAGI in the germline V gene (reference sequence). Written as DNA, the CDR3 is TGTGCCAGCAGTCCTAGCGGGGACGGTTACAATGAGCAGTTCTTC. Translation gives CASSPSGDGYNEQFF.

The chain has TRBV7-2 and TRBJ2-7, with D perhaps TRBD1 or TRBD2 (5 bases each). The CDR3 runs 14 residues. Germline-derived CDR1 and CDR2 are SGHTA and FQGNSA. Trimming removed 2 bases at V and 2 bases at J, with 10 bases between. In DNA form, the CDR3 reads TGTGCCAGCAGCTTAATTCGGGGCGCCTACGAGCAGTACTTC. Protein sequence: CASSLIRGAYEQYF.

The CDR3 reads CASSQDPDRGFYNEQFF. CDR3 DNA sequence: TGTGCCAGCAGCCAAGACCCTGACAGGGGCTTCTACAATGAGCAGTTCTTC. The chain couples TRBV3-1 to TRBJ2-1; 8 bases fit TRBD1. Per germline, CDR1 LGHDT and CDR2 YNNKEL (reference sequence). This CDR3 is 17 amino acids long. V lost 0 bases, J lost 3 bases, and 7 bases stayed unmatched.

The chain carries TRBV25-1 and TRBJ2-7; a possible D gene is TRBD1 (5 bases). Trimming cost V 3 bases and J 5 bases, with 26 bases left between them. The CDR3 consists of 18 residues. Germline CDR1 MGHDK, CDR2 SYGVNS. CDR3 amino acids: CASSEKVQAGPIRHEQYF. Written as DNA, the CDR3 is TGTGCCAGCAGTGAGAAGGTCCAGGCAGGGCCGATTAGGCACGAGCAGTACTTC.

The V call is TRBV20-1, the J call TRBJ2-1, with D unclear. Germline V gene data show CDR1 as DFQATT and CDR2 as SNEGSKA (reference sequence). The CDR3 spans 13 residues. Here the CDR3 DNA reads TGCAGCGTAGCTCAGGCTAGAGACAATGAGCAGTTCTTC. Its translation: CSVAQARDNEQFF.

This clonotype appeared a few times. The chain combines TRBV11-2 with TRBJ1-2, with TRBD1 as a possible D gene (6 bases). CDR1 and CDR2 (germline): SGHAT, FQNNGV. The length of the CDR3 is 15 residues. The V end was cut by 5 bases, the J end by 4 bases, with 17 bases between. In DNA, the CDR3 is TGTGCCAGCAGCCTGTTCATTCAGGGGTCCTATGGCTACACCTTC. This gives the protein CASSLFIQGSYGYTF. The full variable domain, rest sourced from reference TRBV11-2 and TRBJ1-2, is EAGVAQSPRYKIIEKRQSVAFWCNPISGHATLYWYQQILGQGPKLLIQFQNNGVVDDSQLPKDRFSAERLKGVDSTLKIQPAKLEDSAVYLCASSLFIQGSYGYTFGSGTRLTVV.

This clonotype was detected only a few times. One junction end disagrees with the germline gene, perhaps due to a read error. This rearrangement joins TRBV5-1 to TRBJ2-1; D might be TRBD1 or TRBD2, each matching 5 bases. This CDR3 comprises 15 residues. Per germline, CDR1 SGHRS and CDR2 YFSETQ. This chain's CDR3 is CASSLEGTVYNEQFF. Here the CDR3 DNA reads TGTGCCAGCAGCTTAGAAGGGACCGTTTACAATGAGCAGTTCTTC.

V usage is TRBV20-1 and J usage is TRBJ1-5; D uncertain. The CDR3 contains 13 residues. The germline V gene encodes CDR1 DFQATT and CDR2 SNEGSKA (reference sequence). The V end was cut by 0 bases, the J end by 4 bases, with 7 bases between. CDR3 residues: CSAREALNQPQHF. In DNA, the CDR3 is TGCAGTGCTAGAGAGGCTCTAAATCAGCCCCAGCATTTT.

This chain links TRBV20-1 with TRBJ2-5; no reliable D call. The CDR3 has 13 amino acids. V was pared by 6 bases and J by 4 bases, with 15 bases between. Germline-derived CDR1 and CDR2 are DFQATT and SNEGSKA (reference sequence). CDR3 coding DNA: TGCAGTGCCGTAGGCAGACTCCTAGAGACCCAGTACTTC. Encoded protein: CSAVGRLLETQYF.

This clonotype was picked up a small number of times. The genes are TRBV12-3 or TRBV12-4 and TRBJ2-7, with 8 positions matching TRBD1. The ends lost 6 bases at V and 3 bases at J; junction bases unmatched: 10. CDR3 length: 15 amino acids. The CDR3, as DNA: TGTGCCAGCAGAACTGGACAGGGTCCGTTCTACGAGCAGTACTTC. Its translation is CASRTGQGPFYEQYF.

This clonotype was recorded a few times. V gene TRBV20-1 combines with J gene TRBJ2-5; D is undetermined. Trimming took off 1 base at V and 11 bases at J, with 11 bases between the two ends. Germline V gene lookup returns CDR1 DFQATT and CDR2 SNEGSKA (reference sequence). This CDR3 is 11 amino acids long. The CDR3 is CSARATNEQYF. The DNA for the CDR3 is TGCAGTGCTAGAGCCACGAATGAGCAGTACTTC.

The genes are TRBV7-9 and TRBJ2-2; the D call may be TRBD1 or TRBD2 (6 bases each). Germline V lookup: CDR1 SEHNR, CDR2 FQNEAQ (reference sequence). Trimming cost V 8 bases and J 0 bases, with 10 bases left between them. The CDR3 has 14 residues. The CDR3 sequence is CASGRTANTGELFF. The DNA for the CDR3 is TGTGCCAGCGGGAGGACAGCGAACACCGGGGAGCTGTTTTTT.

The J gene is TRBJ2-1, the V gene TRBV2; 7 bases are shared with TRBD2. V lost 4 bases and J lost 1; bases outside the gene matches: 4. The CDR3 runs to 15 residues. CDR1 is SNHLY, CDR2 FYNNEI, per germline. The CDR3 DNA follows: TGTGCCAGCAGTGCAGCGGGGATGTCCTACAATGAGCAGTTCTTC. It is translated as CASSAAGMSYNEQFF.

This clonotype was observed a few times. This chain connects TRBV3-1 to TRBJ2-5; unclear D gene. Germline-derived CDR1 and CDR2 are LGHDT and YNNKEL (reference sequence). The CDR3 covers 15 residues. V was cut by 8 bases and J by 2 bases, with 18 bases left in between. The CDR3 DNA sequence: TGTGCCAGCCTTCTTCTAGGGCCCCCACAAGAGACCCAGTACTTC. Amino acid sequence: CASLLLGPPQETQYF.

V and J are TRBV2 and TRBJ2-5; 14 positions match TRBD2. TRBJ2-4 explains the end of the DNA better; the J call may be wrong. Germline V CDR1 and CDR2: SNHLY, FYNNEI. This CDR3 region has 18 residues. This chain's CDR3 is CASSEAGLAGVLKNIQYF. The CDR3 DNA follows: TGTGCCAGCAGTGAAGCGGGACTAGCGGGAGTGCTCAAAAACATTCAGTACTTC.

The chain recombines TRBV6-1 with TRBJ2-4; 9 positions match TRBD2. The trim removed 1 base at V and 0 bases at J, leaving 10 bases unmatched. This CDR3 spans 19 amino acids. In germline, CDR1 is MNHNS, CDR2 SASEGT. The CDR3 here is CASSEVRRGRALAKNIQYF. CDR3 coding DNA: TGTGCCAGCAGTGAAGTTCGGCGCGGGAGGGCCCTAGCCAAAAACATTCAGTACTTC.

J is TRBJ2-3 and V is TRBV24-1, with a weak D call TRBD1 (7 bases). The CDR3 extends over 15 amino acids. Trimming pared 6 bases from V and 5 bases from J, leaving 17 bases between. The germline gives CDR1 KGHDR, CDR2 SFDVKD. This chain's CDR3 is CATSPRDRSGDTQYF. CDR3 sequence (DNA): TGTGCCACCAGTCCGCGGGACAGATCTGGAGATACGCAGTATTTT.

The chain has TRBV2 and TRBJ2-1; D might be TRBD2 (6 bases). The V gene lost 6 bases and the J gene lost 7 bases, with 16 bases spanning the gap. The CDR3 totals 14 residues. The germline CDR1 and CDR2 sequences are SNHLY and FYNNEI. The CDR3 coding sequence is TGTGCCAGCAGCGTCGGGGACTTAAAAAATGAGCAGTTCTTC. Amino acid sequence: CASSVGDLKNEQFF.

This rearrangement joins TRBV29-1 to TRBJ1-2, with TRBD1 as a possible D gene (6 bases). Trimming took 1 base from V and 4 from J, leaving 10 bases between them. The CDR3 has 13 residues. From germline, CDR1 is SQVTM and CDR2 ANQGSEA. The DNA of the CDR3 is TGCAGCGTTGAAGCAGGGGCTTTCTATGGCTACACCTTC. Translation: CSVEAGAFYGYTF.